This TCR beta chain emerged from a study of molecular identifiers for immune sequencing clone quantification. Study-wide points: Naive cells had under 1% of molecules in clones above 20 RNA copies, effectors over 97%. Jurkat TCR RNA spiked in from one cell (amid roughly 970,000 naive cells) was reportedly detectable.

The V gene's germline CDR1 is SGHAT and CDR2 FQNNGV. With 0 bases removed from V and 1 base from J, the gap between germline ends came to 7 bases. This CDR3 has 16 residues. MiXCR, applied by TCRdb to the PCR reads, yields one record per CDR3 protein. This sample carries nearly 650,000 distinct CDR3 sequences, roughly 25% of them seen once, and the ten largest clones take around 0.78%. To note about this clonotype: Its cognate antigen is unknown.

The rearrangement joins TRBV11-2 to TRBJ1-6; D possibly corresponds to TRBD1 (5 bases). Sequencing used naive CD8+ T cells from blood, with Jurkat cell RNA spiked in. Sample subset: FACS-sorted CD8+CD4-CCR7+CD45RA+ naive T cells. The sequence was collected from a human donor in good health. Some libraries in this study had Jurkat cell RNA spiked in. The chain's CDR3 is CASSLDDRSYNSPLHF. The CDR3, as DNA: TGTGCCAGCAGCTTAGATGACAGATCCTATAATTCACCCCTCCACTTT.